The entry that follows covers one T cell receptor beta chain sequence. Antigen specificity is unknown. These data originate in a study of long-term antiretroviral therapy in people with HIV. Sequencing used immunoSEQ v3.0 at survey level. Here immunoSEQ multiplex PCR was the method, and the copy in TCRdb shows in-frame clones only, minus some. The sample has about 28,000 clones, roughly 89% seen once; the top ten hold about 6.6%. Trimming took off 7 bases at V and 9 bases at J, with 16 bases between the two ends. Germline V gene sequence: CDR1 DFQATT, CDR2 SNEGSKA (reference sequence). The CDR3 is made up of 11 amino acids. Per donor, at least one pre-ART and at least two post-ART PBMC samples were obtained. Study conclusions and caveats: Transplant-donor-level diversity was not reached after ART, though diversity increased.

The starting material was unsorted PBMCs, obtained 0.4 years after starting antiretroviral therapy. The chain carries TRBV20-1 and TRBJ2-7; perhaps TRBD2 as D (6 bases). The receptor was isolated from a man aged 18 to 30 with HIV. The CDR3 DNA reads TGCAGTGTAGTCGGGGAGGCAGGGCAGTACTTC. It encodes CSVVGEAGQYF.